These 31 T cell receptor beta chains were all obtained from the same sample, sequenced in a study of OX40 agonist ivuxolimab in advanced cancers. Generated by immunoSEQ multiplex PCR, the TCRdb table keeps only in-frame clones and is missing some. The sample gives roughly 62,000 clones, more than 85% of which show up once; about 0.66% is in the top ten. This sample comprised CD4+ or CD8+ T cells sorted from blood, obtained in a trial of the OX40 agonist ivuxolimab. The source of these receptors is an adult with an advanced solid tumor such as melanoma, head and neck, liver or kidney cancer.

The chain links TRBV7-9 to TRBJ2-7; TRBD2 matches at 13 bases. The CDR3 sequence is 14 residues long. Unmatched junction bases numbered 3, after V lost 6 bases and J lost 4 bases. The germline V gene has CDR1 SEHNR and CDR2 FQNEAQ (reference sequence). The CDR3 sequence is CASSGTSGIYEQYF. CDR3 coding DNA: TGTGCCAGCAGTGGGACTAGCGGGATTTACGAGCAGTACTTC.

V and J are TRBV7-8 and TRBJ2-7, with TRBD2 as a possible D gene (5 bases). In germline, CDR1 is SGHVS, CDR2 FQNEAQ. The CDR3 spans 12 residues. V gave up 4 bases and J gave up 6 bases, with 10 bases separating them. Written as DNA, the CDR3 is TGTGCCAGCAGCTCTCCTCGGGGCGAGCAGTACTTC. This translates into CASSSPRGEQYF.

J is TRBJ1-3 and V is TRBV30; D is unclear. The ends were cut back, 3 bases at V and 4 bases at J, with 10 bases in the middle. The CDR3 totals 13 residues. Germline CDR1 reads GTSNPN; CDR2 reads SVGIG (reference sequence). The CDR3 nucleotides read TGTGCCTGGAGGAGACACCCAGGAAACACCATATATTTT. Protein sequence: CAWRRHPGNTIYF.

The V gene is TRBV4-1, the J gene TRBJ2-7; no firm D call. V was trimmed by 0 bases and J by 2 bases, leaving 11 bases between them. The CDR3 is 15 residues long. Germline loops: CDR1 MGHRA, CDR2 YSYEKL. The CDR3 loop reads CASSQDSAGTYEQYF. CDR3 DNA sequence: TGCGCCAGCAGCCAAGATTCGGCAGGTACCTACGAGCAGTACTTC.

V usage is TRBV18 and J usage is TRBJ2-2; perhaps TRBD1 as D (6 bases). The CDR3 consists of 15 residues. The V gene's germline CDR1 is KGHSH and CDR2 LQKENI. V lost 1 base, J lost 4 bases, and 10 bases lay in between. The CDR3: CASSPLNRATGELFF. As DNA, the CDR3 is TGTGCCAGCTCACCACTCAACAGGGCCACCGGGGAGCTGTTTTTT.

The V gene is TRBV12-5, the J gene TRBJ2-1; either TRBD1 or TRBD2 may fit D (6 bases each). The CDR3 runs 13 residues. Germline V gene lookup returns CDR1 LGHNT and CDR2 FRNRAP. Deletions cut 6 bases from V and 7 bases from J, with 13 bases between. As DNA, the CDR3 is TGTGCTAGTGGCGGGGGCAGTTGGAATGAGCAGTTCTTC. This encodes CASGGGSWNEQFF.

The CDR3 nucleotides are TGTGCCAGCAGCGGGGTTTTAACTAATGAAAAACTGTTTTTT. Translated, it gives CASSGVLTNEKLFF. The rearrangement uses TRBV6-1 and TRBJ1-4; no definite D call. Germline CDR1 is MNHNS and CDR2 is SASEGT. V lost 6 bases and J lost 1, with 9 bases in between. This CDR3 has 14 residues.

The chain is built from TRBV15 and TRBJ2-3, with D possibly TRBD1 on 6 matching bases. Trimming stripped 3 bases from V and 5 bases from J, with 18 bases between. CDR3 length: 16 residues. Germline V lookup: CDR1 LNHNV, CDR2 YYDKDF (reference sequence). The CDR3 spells CATSSTRGYTGDTQYF. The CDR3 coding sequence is TGTGCCACCAGCAGTACCAGGGGCTACACGGGAGATACGCAGTATTTT.

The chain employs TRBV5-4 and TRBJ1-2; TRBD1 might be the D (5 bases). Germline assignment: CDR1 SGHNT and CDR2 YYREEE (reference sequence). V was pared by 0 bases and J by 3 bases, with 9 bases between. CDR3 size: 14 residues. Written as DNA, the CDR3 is TGTGCCAGCAGCTTGGAGGCAGGGTACTATGGCTACACCTTC. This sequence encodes CASSLEAGYYGYTF. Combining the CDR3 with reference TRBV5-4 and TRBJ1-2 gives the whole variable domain ETGVTQSPTHLIKTRGQQVTLRCSSQSGHNTVSWYQQALGQGPQFIFQYYREEENGRGNFPPRFSGLQFPNYSSELNVNALELDDSALYLCASSLEAGYYGYTFGSGTRLTVV.

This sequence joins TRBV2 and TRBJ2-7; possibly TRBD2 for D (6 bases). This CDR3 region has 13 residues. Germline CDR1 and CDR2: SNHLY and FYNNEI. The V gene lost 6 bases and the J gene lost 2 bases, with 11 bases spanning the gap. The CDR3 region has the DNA TGTGCCAGCAGCGAGGGAGGTACCTACGAGCAGTACTTC. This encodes CASSEGGTYEQYF.

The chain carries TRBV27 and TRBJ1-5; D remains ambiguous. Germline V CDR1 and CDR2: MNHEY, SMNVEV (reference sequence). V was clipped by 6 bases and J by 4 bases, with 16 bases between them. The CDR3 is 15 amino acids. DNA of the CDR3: TGTGCCAGCAGCAGGTACAACTCCCCAAATCAGCCCCAGCATTTT. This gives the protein CASSRYNSPNQPQHF.

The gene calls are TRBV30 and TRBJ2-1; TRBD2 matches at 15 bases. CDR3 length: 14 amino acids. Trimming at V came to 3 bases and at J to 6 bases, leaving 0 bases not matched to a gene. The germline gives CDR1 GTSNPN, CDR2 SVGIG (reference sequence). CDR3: CAWRGLAGGNEQFF. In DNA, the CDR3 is TGTGCCTGGAGGGGACTAGCGGGAGGCAATGAGCAGTTCTTC.

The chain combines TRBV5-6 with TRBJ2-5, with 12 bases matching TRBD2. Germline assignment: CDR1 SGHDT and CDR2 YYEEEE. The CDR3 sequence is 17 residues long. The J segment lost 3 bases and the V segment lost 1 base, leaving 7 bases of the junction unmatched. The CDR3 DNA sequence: TGTGCCAGCAGCTTGAGGGGCCTAGCGGGAGGGAAAGAGACCCAGTACTTC. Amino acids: CASSLRGLAGGKETQYF.

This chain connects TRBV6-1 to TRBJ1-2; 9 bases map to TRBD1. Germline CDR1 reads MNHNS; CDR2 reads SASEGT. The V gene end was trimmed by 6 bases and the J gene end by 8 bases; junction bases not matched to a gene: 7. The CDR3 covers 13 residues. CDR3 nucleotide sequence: TGTGCCAGCAGAACCGGGACAGGGAGCGGCTACACCTTC. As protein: CASRTGTGSGYTF.

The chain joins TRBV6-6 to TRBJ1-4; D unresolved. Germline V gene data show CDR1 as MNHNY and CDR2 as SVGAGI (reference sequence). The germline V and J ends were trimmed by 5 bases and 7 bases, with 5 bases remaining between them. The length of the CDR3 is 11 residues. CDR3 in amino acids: CASSPGEKLFF. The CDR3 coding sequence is TGTGCCAGCAGTCCCGGTGAAAAACTGTTTTTT.

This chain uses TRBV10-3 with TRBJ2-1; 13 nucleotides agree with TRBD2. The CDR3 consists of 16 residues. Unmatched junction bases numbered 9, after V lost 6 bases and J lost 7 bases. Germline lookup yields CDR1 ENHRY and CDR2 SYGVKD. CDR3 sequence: CAIRVTSGRAGNEQFF. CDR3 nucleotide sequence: TGTGCCATCAGAGTTACTAGCGGGAGGGCCGGAAATGAGCAGTTCTTC.

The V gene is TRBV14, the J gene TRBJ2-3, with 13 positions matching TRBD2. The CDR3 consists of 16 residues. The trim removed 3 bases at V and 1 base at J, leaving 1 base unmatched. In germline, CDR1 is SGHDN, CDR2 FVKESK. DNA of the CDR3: TGTGCCAGCAGCCACGGACTAGCGGGGGGCACAGATACGCAGTATTTT. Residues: CASSHGLAGGTDTQYF.

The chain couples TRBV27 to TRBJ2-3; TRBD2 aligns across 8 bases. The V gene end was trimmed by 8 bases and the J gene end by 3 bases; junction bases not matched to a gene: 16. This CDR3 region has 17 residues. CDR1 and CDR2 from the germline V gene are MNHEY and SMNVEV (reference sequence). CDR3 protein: CASSPRWRGVTTDTQYF. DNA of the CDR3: TGTGCCAGCTCCCCACGGTGGCGGGGGGTCACTACAGATACGCAGTATTTT.

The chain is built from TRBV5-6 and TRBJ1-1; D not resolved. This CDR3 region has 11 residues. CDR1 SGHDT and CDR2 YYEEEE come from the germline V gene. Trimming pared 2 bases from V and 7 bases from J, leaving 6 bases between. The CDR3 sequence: CASSFEVEAFF. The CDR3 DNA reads TGTGCCAGCAGCTTCGAGGTTGAAGCTTTCTTT.

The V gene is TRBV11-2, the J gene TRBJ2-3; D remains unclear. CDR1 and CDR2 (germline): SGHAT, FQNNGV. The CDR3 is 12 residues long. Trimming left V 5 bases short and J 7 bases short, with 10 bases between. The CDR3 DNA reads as TGTGCCAGCAGCGCGTCCCGAAATACGCAGTATTTT. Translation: CASSASRNTQYF.

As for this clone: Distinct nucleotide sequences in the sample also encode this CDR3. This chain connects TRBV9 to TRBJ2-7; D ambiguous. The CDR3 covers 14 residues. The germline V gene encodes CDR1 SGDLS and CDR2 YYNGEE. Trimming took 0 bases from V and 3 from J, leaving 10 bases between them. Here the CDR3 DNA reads TGTGCCAGCAGCGTAGGCGTTGGCCTCTACGAGCAGTACTTC. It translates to CASSVGVGLYEQYF.

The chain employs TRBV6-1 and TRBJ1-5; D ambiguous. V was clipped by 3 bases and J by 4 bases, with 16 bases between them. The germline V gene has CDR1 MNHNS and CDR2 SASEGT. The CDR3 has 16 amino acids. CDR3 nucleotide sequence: TGTGCCAGCAGTGAGTCACTGCCCCCCTTTAATCAGCCCCAGCATTTT. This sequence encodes CASSESLPPFNQPQHF.

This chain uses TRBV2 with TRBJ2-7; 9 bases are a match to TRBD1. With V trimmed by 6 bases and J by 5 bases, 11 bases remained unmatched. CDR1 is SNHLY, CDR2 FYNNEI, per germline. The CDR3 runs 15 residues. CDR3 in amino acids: CASRARTGEFNEQYF. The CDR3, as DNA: TGTGCCAGCAGGGCGCGGACAGGGGAATTTAACGAGCAGTACTTC.

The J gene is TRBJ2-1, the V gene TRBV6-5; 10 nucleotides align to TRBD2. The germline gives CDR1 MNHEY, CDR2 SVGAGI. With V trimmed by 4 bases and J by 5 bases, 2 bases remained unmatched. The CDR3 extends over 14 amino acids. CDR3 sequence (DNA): TGTGCCAGCAGTTCTAGCGGGAGTGACAATGAGCAGTTCTTC. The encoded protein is CASSSSGSDNEQFF.

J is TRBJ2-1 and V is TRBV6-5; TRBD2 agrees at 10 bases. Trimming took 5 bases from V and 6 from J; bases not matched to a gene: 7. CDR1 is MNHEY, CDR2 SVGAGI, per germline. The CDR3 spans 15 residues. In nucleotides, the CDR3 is TGTGCCAGCAGTGCCCTAGCGGGAGTAGCCAATGAGCAGTTCTTC. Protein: CASSALAGVANEQFF.

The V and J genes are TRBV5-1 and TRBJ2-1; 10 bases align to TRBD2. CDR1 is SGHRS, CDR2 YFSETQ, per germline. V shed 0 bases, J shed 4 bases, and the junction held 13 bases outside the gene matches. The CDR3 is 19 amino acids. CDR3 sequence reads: CASSLDSSGSTITYNEQFF. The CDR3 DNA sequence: TGCGCCAGCAGCTTGGATTCTAGCGGGAGTACTATCACGTACAATGAGCAGTTCTTC.

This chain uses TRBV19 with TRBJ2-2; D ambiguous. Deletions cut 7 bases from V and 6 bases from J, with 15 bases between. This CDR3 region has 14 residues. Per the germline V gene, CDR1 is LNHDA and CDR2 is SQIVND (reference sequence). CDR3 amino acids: CASTINELAGELFF. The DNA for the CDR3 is TGTGCCAGTACAATCAATGAGCTGGCCGGGGAGCTGTTTTTT. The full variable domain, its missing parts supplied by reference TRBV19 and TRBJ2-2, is DGGITQSPKYLFRKEGQNVTLSCEQNLNHDAMYWYRQDPGQGLRLIYYSQIVNDFQKGDIAEGYSVSREKKESFPLTVTSAQKNPTAFYLCASTINELAGELFFGEGSRLTVL.

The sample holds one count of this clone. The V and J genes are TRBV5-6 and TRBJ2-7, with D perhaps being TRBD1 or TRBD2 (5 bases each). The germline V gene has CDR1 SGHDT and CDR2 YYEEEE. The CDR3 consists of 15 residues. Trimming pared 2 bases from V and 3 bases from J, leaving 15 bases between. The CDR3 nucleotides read TGTGCCAGCAGCTTCTCCGGGACGGTAAACTACGAGCAGTACTTC. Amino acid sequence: CASSFSGTVNYEQYF.

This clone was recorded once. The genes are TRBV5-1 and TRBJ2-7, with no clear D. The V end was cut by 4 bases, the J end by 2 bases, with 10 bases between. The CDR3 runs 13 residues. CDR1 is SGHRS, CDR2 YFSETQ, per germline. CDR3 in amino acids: CASSPASAYEQYF. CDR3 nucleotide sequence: TGCGCCAGCAGCCCGGCCTCGGCCTACGAGCAGTACTTC.

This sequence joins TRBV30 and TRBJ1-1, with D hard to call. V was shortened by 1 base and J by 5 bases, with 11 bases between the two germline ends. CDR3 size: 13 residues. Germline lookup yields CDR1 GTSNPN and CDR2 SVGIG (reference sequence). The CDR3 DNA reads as TGTGCCTGGAGTGCTGGCAGGAGGACTGAAGCTTTCTTT. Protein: CAWSAGRRTEAFF.

The CDR3 DNA sequence: TGTGCCAGCAGCTTCGGGCCACACACAGATACGCAGTATTTT. The encoded protein is CASSFGPHTDTQYF. The V gene is TRBV7-3, the J gene TRBJ2-3; the D is unclear. This CDR3 has 14 amino acids. Germline CDR1 and CDR2: SGHTA and FQGTGA. V was shortened by 3 bases and J by 2 bases, with 9 bases between the two germline ends.